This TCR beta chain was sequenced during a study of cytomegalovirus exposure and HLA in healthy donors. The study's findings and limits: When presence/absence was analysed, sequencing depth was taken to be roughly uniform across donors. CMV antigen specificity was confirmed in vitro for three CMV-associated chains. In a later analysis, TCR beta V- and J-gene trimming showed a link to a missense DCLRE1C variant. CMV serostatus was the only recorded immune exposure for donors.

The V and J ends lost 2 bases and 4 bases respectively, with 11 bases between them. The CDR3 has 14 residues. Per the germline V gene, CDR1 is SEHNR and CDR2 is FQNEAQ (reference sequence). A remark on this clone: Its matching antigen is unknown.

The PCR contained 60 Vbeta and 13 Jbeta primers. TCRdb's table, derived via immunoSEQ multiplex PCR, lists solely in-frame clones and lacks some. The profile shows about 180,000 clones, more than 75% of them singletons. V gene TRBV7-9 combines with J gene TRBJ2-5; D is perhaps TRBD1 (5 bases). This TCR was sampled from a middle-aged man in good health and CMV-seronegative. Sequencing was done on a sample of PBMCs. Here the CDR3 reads CASSLTGAPETQYF. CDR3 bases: TGTGCCAGCAGCTTAACTGGGGCCCCAGAGACCCAGTACTTC.